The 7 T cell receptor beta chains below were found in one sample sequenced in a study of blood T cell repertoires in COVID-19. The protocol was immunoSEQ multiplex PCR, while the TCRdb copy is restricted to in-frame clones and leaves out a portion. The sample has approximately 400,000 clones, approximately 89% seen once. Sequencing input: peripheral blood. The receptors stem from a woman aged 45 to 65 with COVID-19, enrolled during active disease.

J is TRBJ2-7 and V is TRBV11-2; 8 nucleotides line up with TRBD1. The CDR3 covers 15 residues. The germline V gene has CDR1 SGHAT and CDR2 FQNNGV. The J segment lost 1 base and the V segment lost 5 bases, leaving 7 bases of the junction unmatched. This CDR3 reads CASSGSGTGSYEQYF. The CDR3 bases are TGTGCCAGCAGCGGATCCGGGACAGGTTCCTACGAGCAGTACTTC. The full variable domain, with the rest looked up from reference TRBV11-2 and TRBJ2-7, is EAGVAQSPRYKIIEKRQSVAFWCNPISGHATLYWYQQILGQGPKLLIQFQNNGVVDDSQLPKDRFSAERLKGVDSTLKIQPAKLEDSAVYLCASSGSGTGSYEQYFGPGTRLTVT.

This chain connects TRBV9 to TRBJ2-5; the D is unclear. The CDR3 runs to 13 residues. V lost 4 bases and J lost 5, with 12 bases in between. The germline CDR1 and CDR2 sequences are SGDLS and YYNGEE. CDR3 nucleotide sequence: TGTGCCAGCAGCCTAGAATCCTTGGAGACCCAGTACTTC. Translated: CASSLESLETQYF. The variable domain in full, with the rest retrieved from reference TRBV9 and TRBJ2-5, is DSGVTQTPKHLITATGQRVTLRCSPRSGDLSVYWYQQSLDQGLQFLIQYYNGEERAKGNILERFSAQQFPDLHSELNLSSLELGDSALYFCASSLESLETQYFGPGTRLLVL.

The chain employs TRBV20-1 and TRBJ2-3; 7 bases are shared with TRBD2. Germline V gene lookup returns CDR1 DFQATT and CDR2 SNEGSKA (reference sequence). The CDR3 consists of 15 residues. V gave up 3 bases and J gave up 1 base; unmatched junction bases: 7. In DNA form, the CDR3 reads TGCAGTGCTAGTCTAGGACTAGATGGCACAGATACGCAGTATTTT. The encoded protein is CSASLGLDGTDTQYF.

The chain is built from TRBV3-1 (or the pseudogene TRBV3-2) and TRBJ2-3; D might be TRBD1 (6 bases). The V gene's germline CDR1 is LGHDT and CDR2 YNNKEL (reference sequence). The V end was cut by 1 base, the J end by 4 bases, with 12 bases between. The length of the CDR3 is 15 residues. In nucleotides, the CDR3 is TGTGCCAGCAGCCAAGGCAGGGGATCGGCAGATACGCAGTATTTT. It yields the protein CASSQGRGSADTQYF.

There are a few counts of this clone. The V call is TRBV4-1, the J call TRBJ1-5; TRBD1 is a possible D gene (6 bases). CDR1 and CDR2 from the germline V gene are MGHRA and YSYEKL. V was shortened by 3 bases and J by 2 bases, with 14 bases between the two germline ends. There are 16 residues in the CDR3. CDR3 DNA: TGCGCCAGCAGCCAGGAACAGGGATTTGGCAATCAGCCCCAGCATTTT. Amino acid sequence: CASSQEQGFGNQPQHF.

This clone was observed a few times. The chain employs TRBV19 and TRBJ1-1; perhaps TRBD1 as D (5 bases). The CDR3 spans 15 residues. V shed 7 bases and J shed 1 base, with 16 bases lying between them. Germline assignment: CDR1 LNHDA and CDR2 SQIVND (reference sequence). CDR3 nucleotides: TGTGCCAGTACCCCACGGGGGACTGAGAACACTGAAGCTTTCTTT. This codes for CASTPRGTENTEAFF.

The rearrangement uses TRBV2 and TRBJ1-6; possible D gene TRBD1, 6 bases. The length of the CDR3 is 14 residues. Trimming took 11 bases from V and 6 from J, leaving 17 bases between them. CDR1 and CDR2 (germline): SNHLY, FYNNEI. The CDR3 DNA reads TGTGCCGGATCCCGGGACAACGTTAATTCACCCCTCCACTTT. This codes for CAGSRDNVNSPLHF.